This TCR beta chain was profiled in a study of control samples from healthy donors and cancer patients. Germline values: CDR1 SNHLY, CDR2 FYNNEI. This CDR3 spans 14 amino acids. With 6 bases removed from V and 10 bases from J, the gap between germline ends came to 21 bases. The assay was immunoSEQ multiplex PCR, and TCRdb's table has in-frame clones only and misses some. Here the sample spans about 110,000 clones, around 89% being singletons. The chain combines TRBV2 with TRBJ1-1; D is unclear. Input material: blood. The receptor was derived from a woman in her forties or fifties in good health. The CDR3: CASRARTPPSGAFF. CDR3 in DNA: TGTGCCAGCAGGGCTCGGACTCCCCCGTCGGGAGCTTTCTTT. Combining the CDR3 with reference TRBV2 and TRBJ1-1 gives the whole variable domain EPEVTQTPSHQVTQMGQEVILRCVPISNHLYFYWYRQILGQKVEFLVSFYNNEISEKSEIFDDQFSVERPDGSNFTLKIRSTKLEDSAMYFCASRARTPPSGAFFGQGTRLTVV.